The rows below give T cell receptor beta chains drawn from one sample of a study of identical twins. From the 5' RACE reads, TCRdb called clonotypes with MiXCR, one entry per CDR3 protein. The sample has around 490,000 distinct CDR3 sequences; 20% to 25% are singletons. A further study also used this sample, focusing on yellow fever vaccine responses in identical twins.

Sequenced: CD4+ T cells sorted from blood. The receptors were sampled from a woman between 18 and 29 years old in good health. Both conserved end residues are part of each CDR3. The order of the fields is D gene, clone size, V gene, J gene, CDR3 DNA, CDR3 protein. The D gene is left open where the match is weak. Rows give clone size only sometimes, using once, few, many, or a class for an expanded clone.

D: NA; size: NA; V: TRBV3-1; J: TRBJ1-3; DNA: TGTGCCAGCAGCACCACCGGTGGAAACACCATATATTTT; CDR3: CASSTTGGNTIYF
D: TRBD1; size: few; V: TRBV19; J: TRBJ2-2; DNA: TGTGCCAGTACCCGGGACAGAACTACCGGGGAGCTGTTTTTT; CDR3: CASTRDRTTGELFF
D: NA; size: NA; V: TRBV14; J: TRBJ2-5; DNA: TGTGCCAGCGGAGTGGCTAGGGAGACCCAGTACTTC; CDR3: CASGVARETQYF
D: NA; size: few; V: TRBV9; J: TRBJ2-1; DNA: TGTGCCAGCAGCTCAGGGACTCCCGGTTGGAATGAGCAGTTCTTC; CDR3: CASSSGTPGWNEQFF
D: NA; size: few; V: TRBV27; J: TRBJ2-1; DNA: TGTGCCAGCAGTTTGGGGGTTCTCGTTCGCAATGAGCAGTTCTTC; CDR3: CASSLGVLVRNEQFF
D: NA; size: few; V: TRBV27; J: TRBJ2-7; DNA: TGTGCCAGCAGTTTCCAGGGGGGCCCCTACGAGCAGTACTTC; CDR3: CASSFQGGPYEQYF
D: NA; size: few; V: TRBV14; J: TRBJ1-2; DNA: TGTGCCAGCAGCCAGACTAGCCGGAGGGATTTCTATGGCTACACCTTC; CDR3: CASSQTSRRDFYGYTF
D: NA; size: few; V: TRBV12-3/TRBV12-4; J: TRBJ2-1; DNA: TGTGCCAGCAGTTTAGCGCGCGGACAACCTAATGAGCAGTTCTTC; CDR3: CASSLARGQPNEQFF
D: TRBD2; size: NA; V: TRBV5-1; J: TRBJ2-3; DNA: TGCGCCAGCAGCTTGGCGCTAGCGGGAAGCACAGATACGCAGTATTTT; CDR3: CASSLALAGSTDTQYF
D: NA; size: few; V: TRBV29-1; J: TRBJ1-3; DNA: TGCAGCGTCGCAGACAGTCTTGGAAACACCATATATTTT; CDR3: CSVADSLGNTIYF
D: NA; size: NA; V: TRBV6-1; J: TRBJ1-6; DNA: TGTGCCAGCACTATTACCGGGAGGGATAATTCACCCCTCCACTTT; CDR3: CASTITGRDNSPLHF
D: TRBD1; size: few; V: TRBV25-1; J: TRBJ2-1; DNA: TGTGCCAGCAGTAAACAGGGACAGTTCCAATTCTTC; CDR3: CASSKQGQFQFF
D: NA; size: NA; V: TRBV5-1; J: TRBJ1-6; DNA: TGCGCCAGCAGCTTGGGTGACCTTCGCTCACCCCTCCACTTT; CDR3: CASSLGDLRSPLHF
D: TRBD1; size: few; V: TRBV29-1; J: TRBJ2-1; DNA: TGCAGCGTCGACAGGGCTCGATACAATGAGCAGTTCTTC; CDR3: CSVDRARYNEQFF
D: TRBD1; size: NA; V: TRBV5-1; J: TRBJ2-7; DNA: TGCGCCAGCAGCCAGACAGGACAGGATTCGGGCGAGCAGTACTTC; CDR3: CASSQTGQDSGEQYF
D: NA; size: NA; V: TRBV11-2; J: TRBJ2-1; DNA: TGTGCCAGCAAACGGGTGTACTACAATGAGCAGTTCTTC; CDR3: CASKRVYYNEQFF
D: NA; size: few; V: TRBV4-1; J: TRBJ2-6; DNA: TGCGCCAGCGCCCCGGGAGTAACCTTCTCTGGGGCCAACGTCCTGACTTTC; CDR3: CASAPGVTFSGANVLTF
D: TRBD1; size: NA; V: TRBV7-8; J: TRBJ1-5; DNA: TGTGCCAGCAGCCATCGCGACAGGGGCAATCAGCCCCAGCATTTT; CDR3: CASSHRDRGNQPQHF
D: NA; size: NA; V: TRBV28; J: TRBJ2-1; DNA: TGTGCCAGCACCTCCGCGGGCGAGGCGAGCTCCTACAATGAGCAGTTCTTC; CDR3: CASTSAGEASSYNEQFF
D: NA; size: NA; V: TRBV7-9; J: TRBJ2-7; DNA: TGTGCCAGCAGCTTAGCGCCACCAGGGCCCTCCTACGAGCAGTACTTC; CDR3: CASSLAPPGPSYEQYF
D: TRBD1; size: NA; V: TRBV27; J: TRBJ1-2; DNA: TGTGCCAGCAGTCCCGGACAGGGGGCCGGGGAAGGCTACACCTTC; CDR3: CASSPGQGAGEGYTF
D: NA; size: NA; V: TRBV20-1; J: TRBJ1-5; DNA: TGCAGTGCTAGAGACTCAGGGTTAGGTAGCAATCAGCCCCAGCATTTT; CDR3: CSARDSGLGSNQPQHF
D: TRBD1; size: NA; V: TRBV7-9; J: TRBJ1-1; DNA: TGTGCCAGCAGCTCCTCCGGGACAGGGCGGAGAGGTGAAGCTTTCTTT; CDR3: CASSSSGTGRRGEAFF
D: TRBD1; size: NA; V: TRBV10-3; J: TRBJ2-1; DNA: TGTGCCATCAGTGGGACAGGTCGAGGCAATGAGCAGTTCTTC; CDR3: CAISGTGRGNEQFF
D: TRBD2; size: few; V: TRBV14; J: TRBJ2-1; DNA: TGTGCCAGCAGCCGACAGCGGGGGGGCCTCTATGAGCAGTTCTTC; CDR3: CASSRQRGGLYEQFF
D: NA; size: few; V: TRBV12-3/TRBV12-4; J: TRBJ2-7; DNA: TGTGCCAGCAGTTTACGAGGGAGGGGGAATTTCTACGAGCAGTACTTC; CDR3: CASSLRGRGNFYEQYF
D: TRBD1; size: NA; V: TRBV27; J: TRBJ2-2; DNA: TGTGCCAGCAGTTTGAGGGGGCCGTGGACCGGGGAGCTGTTTTTT; CDR3: CASSLRGPWTGELFF
D: NA; size: NA; V: TRBV10-3; J: TRBJ1-5; DNA: TGTGCCATCAGTGATGGGGTTCCTAGTCAGCCCCAGCATTTT; CDR3: CAISDGVPSQPQHF
D: TRBD1; size: few; V: TRBV5-1; J: TRBJ2-2; DNA: TGCGCCAGCAGCCGCCGGGGGACAGGGCCGGACACCGGGGAGCTGTTTTTT; CDR3: CASSRRGTGPDTGELFF
D: NA; size: NA; V: TRBV4-2; J: TRBJ1-4; DNA: TGTGCCAGCAGCCAAGGCTGGGCAACTAATGAAAAACTGTTTTTT; CDR3: CASSQGWATNEKLFF
D: NA; size: few; V: TRBV10-3; J: TRBJ2-6; DNA: TGTGCCATCAGTGATCCCAGCAACTCTGGGGCCAACGTCCTGACTTTC; CDR3: CAISDPSNSGANVLTF
D: TRBD2; size: few; V: TRBV20-1; J: TRBJ2-4; DNA: TGCAGTGCTAAGAGGGCTAGCGGGGGGGCCAAAAACATTCAGTACTTC; CDR3: CSAKRASGGAKNIQYF
D: NA; size: few; V: TRBV28; J: TRBJ2-7; DNA: TGTGCCAGCAGTACCTCGCCGGTATCTTCCTACGAGCAGTACTTC; CDR3: CASSTSPVSSYEQYF
D: NA; size: NA; V: TRBV12-3/TRBV12-4; J: TRBJ2-2; DNA: TGTGCCAGCAGCTACCGAAGGACACTAGCGAACACCGGGGAGCTGTTTTTT; CDR3: CASSYRRTLANTGELFF
D: NA; size: few; V: TRBV6-5; J: TRBJ1-1; DNA: TGTGCCAGCAGAATAGTGGGAATGAACACTGAAGCTTTCTTT; CDR3: CASRIVGMNTEAFF
D: NA; size: few; V: TRBV7-3; J: TRBJ2-2; DNA: TGTGCCAGCAGCGAAACCCACAGGGCCGGGGAGCTGTTTTTT; CDR3: CASSETHRAGELFF
D: TRBD1; size: few; V: TRBV15; J: TRBJ1-4; DNA: TGTGCCACCAGCAGCGCGGGACAGCGTGGTGAAAAACTGTTTTTT; CDR3: CATSSAGQRGEKLFF
D: TRBD2; size: few; V: TRBV10-3; J: TRBJ2-1; DNA: TGTGCCATCAGTGAAAGGAGCGGGAGTTCAGATGAGCAGTTCTTC; CDR3: CAISERSGSSDEQFF
D: NA; size: NA; V: TRBV29-1; J: TRBJ2-5; DNA: TGCAGCGTTGAGCGAGGGAAAGGGGAGACCCAGTACTTC; CDR3: CSVERGKGETQYF
D: NA; size: few; V: TRBV20-1; J: TRBJ2-3; DNA: TGCAGTGCTAGAGATCCCGAGGGGAAAGATACGCAGTATTTT; CDR3: CSARDPEGKDTQYF
D: TRBD2; size: NA; V: TRBV7-2; J: TRBJ2-1; DNA: TGTGCCAGCAGCTTCCTAGCGGGAGTCCCCTCACGGGATGAGCAGTTCTTC; CDR3: CASSFLAGVPSRDEQFF
D: NA; size: many; V: TRBV12-3/TRBV12-4; J: TRBJ1-3; DNA: TGTGCCAGCAGTTTCCCGCAGGGAACTGGAAACACCATATATTTT; CDR3: CASSFPQGTGNTIYF
D: TRBD1; size: NA; V: TRBV3-1; J: TRBJ1-1; DNA: TGTGCCAGCAGCCAGGGACAGGGGAATGCTGAAGCTTTCTTT; CDR3: CASSQGQGNAEAFF
D: TRBD2; size: NA; V: TRBV6-1; J: TRBJ2-5; DNA: TGTGCCAGCAGGGGGGCTAGCGGGGGGCGGGAGGAGACCCAGTACTTC; CDR3: CASRGASGGREETQYF
D: NA; size: NA; V: TRBV25-1; J: TRBJ1-6; DNA: TGTGCCAGCAGTTTGGGTAGTTTAACCGGGGCTTCACCCCTCCACTTT; CDR3: CASSLGSLTGASPLHF
D: NA; size: NA; V: TRBV6-2/TRBV6-3; J: TRBJ2-2; DNA: TGTGCCAGCAGTCTAGAAAATGTCGGGGAGCTGTTTTTT; CDR3: CASSLENVGELFF
D: NA; size: few; V: TRBV29-1; J: TRBJ1-1; DNA: TGCAGCGTTGCGGCGCCAAGTGAAGCTTTCTTT; CDR3: CSVAAPSEAFF
D: NA; size: NA; V: TRBV7-2; J: TRBJ1-1; DNA: TGTGCCAGCAGCTTTGGGACAAGGAACACTGAAGCTTTCTTT; CDR3: CASSFGTRNTEAFF